The clone carrying this TCR beta chain was observed at least ten times. The data stem from a study of T cells in Graves' hyperthyroidism and ophthalmopathy. At the level of the study: Peripheral blood collection took place at initial diagnosis, before any treatment.

Those with hyperthyroidism were 18 to 65 years old, newly diagnosed, and ill for under 2 months. Extraction of PBMCs used approximately 10 ml of fresh peripheral blood. This CDR3 spans 9 amino acids. Germline CDR1 SNHLY, CDR2 FYNNEI. V was pared by 10 bases and J by 7 bases, with 5 bases between. Researchers amplified the TCR beta CDR3 regions from RNA transcripts. The HTBI set primed first-round TCR CDR3 RT-PCR. Each CDR3 protein gets one entry after TCRdb re-called the multiplex PCR reads with MiXCR. Of approximately 600,000 distinct CDR3 sequences in the sample, approximately 15% were seen once. The origin of this receptor is a woman in her 30s with Graves' hyperthyroidism that later progressed to Graves' ophthalmopathy. The sequenced sample was blood. The chain has TRBV2 and TRBJ2-1; D uncertain. The CDR3 DNA sequence: TGTGCCATGCGGAATGAGCAGTTCTTC. Amino acid sequence: CAMRNEQFF.